This T cell receptor beta chain came from a study of vaccination and CD4 T cells after COVID-19. Study information: Stimuli were overlapping spike peptide pools of SARS-CoV-2 and three common cold coronaviruses (HCoV-NL63, HCoV-OC43, HCoV-229E). Findings and caveats of the study: For SARS-CoV-2-reactive clonotypes, the median went from about 20 to 38, a nonsignificant increase.

Time point denoted: late sampling 161 to 241 days after vaccination in three convalescent patients. As to treatment: roughly 10-day PBMC culture with coronavirus spike peptide pools or control peptides (ViraFEST assay). V was shortened by 7 bases and J by 5 bases, with 15 bases between the two germline ends. Germline V CDR1 and CDR2: MNHEY, SVGEGT. The length of the CDR3 is 13 residues. This clonotype was counted between two and nine times. Its antigen remains unknown. The Oncomine TCR Beta short-read assay was applied to DNA of cultured CD4+ T cells. One entry per CDR3 protein results from TCRdb running MiXCR on the PCR reads. Here the sample spans approximately 17,000 distinct CDR3 sequences, about 50% being singletons.

The chain is built from TRBV6-2 or TRBV6-3 and TRBJ2-7, with D possibly being TRBD2 (5 bases). The specimen comprised CD4+ T cells from blood, cultured in vitro, sampled about 7 months after SARS-CoV-2 vaccination. The sequence came from a human donor who had recovered from COVID-19. CDR3 nucleotides: TGTGCCAGCAAACGAGCGGCCGCGGACGAGCAGTACTTC. Protein: CASKRAAADEQYF.